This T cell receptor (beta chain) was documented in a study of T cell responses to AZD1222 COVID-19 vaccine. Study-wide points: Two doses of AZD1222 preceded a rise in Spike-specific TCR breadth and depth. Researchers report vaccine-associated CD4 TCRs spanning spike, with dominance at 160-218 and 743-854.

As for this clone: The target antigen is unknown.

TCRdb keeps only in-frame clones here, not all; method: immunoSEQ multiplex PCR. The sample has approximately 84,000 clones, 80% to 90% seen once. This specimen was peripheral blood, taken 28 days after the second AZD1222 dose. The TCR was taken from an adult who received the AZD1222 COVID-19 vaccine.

The CDR3 spells CASSQDVANTGELFF. CDR3 nucleotides: TGCGCCAGCAGCCAAGATGTGGCTAACACCGGGGAGCTGTTTTTT. The chain uses TRBV4-1 and TRBJ2-2; unclear D gene. Trimming took off 0 bases at V and 2 bases at J, with 7 bases between the two ends. This CDR3 is 15 amino acids long. Germline CDR1 MGHRA, CDR2 YSYEKL.